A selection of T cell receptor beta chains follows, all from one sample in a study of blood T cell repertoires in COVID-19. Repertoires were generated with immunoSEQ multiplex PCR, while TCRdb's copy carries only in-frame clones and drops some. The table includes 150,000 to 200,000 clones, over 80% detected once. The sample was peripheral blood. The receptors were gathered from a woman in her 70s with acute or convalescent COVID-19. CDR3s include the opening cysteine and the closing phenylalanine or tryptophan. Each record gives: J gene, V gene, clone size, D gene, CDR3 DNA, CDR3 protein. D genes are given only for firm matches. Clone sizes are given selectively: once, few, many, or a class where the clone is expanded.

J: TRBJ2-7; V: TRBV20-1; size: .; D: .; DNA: TGCAGTGCTAGTGTCAGGGTCTACGAGCAGTACTTC; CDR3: CSASVRVYEQYF
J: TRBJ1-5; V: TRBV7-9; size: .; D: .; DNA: TGTGCCAGCAGCGTCGACAGGACTCGCAATCAGCCCCAGCATTTT; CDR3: CASSVDRTRNQPQHF
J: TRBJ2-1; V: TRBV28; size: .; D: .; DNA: TGTGCCAGCAGCCTTGTACTTAATGAGCAGTTCTTC; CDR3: CASSLVLNEQFF
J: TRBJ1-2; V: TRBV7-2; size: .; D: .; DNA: TGTGCCAGCAGCCCAGGGGCGGGGGGGCGTAACTATGGCTACACCTTC; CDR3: CASSPGAGGRNYGYTF
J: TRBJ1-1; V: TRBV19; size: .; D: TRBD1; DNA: TGTGCCAGTTTCGAAGGGCAGGGGGCCACTGAAGCTTTCTTT; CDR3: CASFEGQGATEAFF
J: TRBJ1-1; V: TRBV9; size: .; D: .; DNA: TGTGCCAGCAGCTTTAAACAGGACACTGAAGCTTTCTTT; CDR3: CASSFKQDTEAFF
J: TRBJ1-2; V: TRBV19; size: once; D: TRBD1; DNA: TGTGCCAGTAACTTGCGAAACAGGGGGATAGGGGGCTACACCTTC; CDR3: CASNLRNRGIGGYTF
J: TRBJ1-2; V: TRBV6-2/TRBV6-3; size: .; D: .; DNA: TGTGCCAGCAGCCAGGGGATGCTCTATGGCTACACCTTC; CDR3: CASSQGMLYGYTF
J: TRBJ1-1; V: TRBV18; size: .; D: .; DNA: TGTGCCAGCTCACCTTTGAGGGAGGCGAACACTGAAGCTTTCTTT; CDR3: CASSPLREANTEAFF
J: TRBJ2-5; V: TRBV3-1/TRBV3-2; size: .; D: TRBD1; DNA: TGTGCCAGCAGCCAGGACAGGGGTCGAGAGACCCAGTACTTC; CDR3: CASSQDRGRETQYF
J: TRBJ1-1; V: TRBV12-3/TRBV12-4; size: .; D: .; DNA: TGTGCCAGCAGTTTATACTCGTACGGGGAAGCTTTCTTT; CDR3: CASSLYSYGEAFF
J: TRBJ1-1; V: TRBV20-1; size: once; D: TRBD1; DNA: TGCAGTGCTAGTCGGGACAGGCAGGTTACTGAAGCTTTCTTT; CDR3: CSASRDRQVTEAFF
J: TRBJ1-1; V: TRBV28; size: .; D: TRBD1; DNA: TGTGCCAGCAGGTCGGGACAGGGGGTAACCTTCGGGGACACTGAAGCTTTCTTT; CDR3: CASRSGQGVTFGDTEAFF
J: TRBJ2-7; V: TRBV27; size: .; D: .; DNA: TGTGCCAGCAGTAGCTATCTCGGGGTTGGCGAGCAGTACTTC; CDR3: CASSSYLGVGEQYF
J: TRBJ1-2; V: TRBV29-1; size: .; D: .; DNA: TGCAGCGCAACCCCCGGGAGCTATGGCTACACCTTC; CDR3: CSATPGSYGYTF
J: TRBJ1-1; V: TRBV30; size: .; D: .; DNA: TGTGCCTGGAGTCTGAGCCCTAGCACTGAAGCTTTCTTT; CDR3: CAWSLSPSTEAFF